This passage covers 2 T cell receptor beta chains from one sample sequenced in a study of T cells in Graves' hyperthyroidism and ophthalmopathy. It was RNA transcripts that yielded the amplified TCR beta CDR3 regions. HTBI primers drove first-round RT-PCR of the TCR CDR3. TCRdb re-called the multiplex PCR reads through MiXCR, storing one row per CDR3 protein. This sample carries around 600,000 distinct CDR3 sequences, roughly 15% of them seen once, and the ten largest clones take around 13%. The specimen sequenced was blood. The receptors were gathered from a woman aged 50 to 60 with Graves' ophthalmopathy.

This clonotype was counted ten times or more. The rearrangement uses TRBV29-1 and TRBJ2-3, with D hard to call. The germline V gene encodes CDR1 SQVTM and CDR2 ANQGSEA. V lost 4 bases and J 1 base, leaving 12 bases between the germline ends. The CDR3 runs to 14 residues. CDR3 in DNA: TGCAGCGTTGGATATTTAGGACGCACAGATACGCAGTATTTT. Residues: CSVGYLGRTDTQYF.

This clonotype came up a few times. This chain joins TRBV28 and TRBJ2-1, with 15 bases lining up with TRBD2. The CDR3 spans 15 residues. Looked up from germline, CDR1 is MDHEN and CDR2 is SYDVKM. Trimming took 5 bases from V and 9 from J; bases not matched to a gene: 5. This chain's CDR3 is CASSPGLAGGFEQFF. DNA of the CDR3: TGTGCCAGCAGTCCCGGACTAGCGGGAGGGTTTGAGCAGTTCTTC.